This T cell receptor (beta chain) was profiled in a study of identical twins. The study's findings and limits: Potential partial confounding of zero-insertion analyses by invariant MAIT and iNKT cells was noted. Within cord blood, abundant beta clonotypes carried fewer insertions, but memory repertoires showed no such trend. Modelling approaches yielded underestimates of out-of-frame TCR alpha sharing between monozygotic twins.

A universal primer site was incorporated via template switching, and the cDNA contained unique molecular identifiers. TCRdb re-analysed the 5' RACE reads in MiXCR, keeping a single row per CDR3 protein. Among 200,000 to 300,000 distinct CDR3 sequences, over 9.5% were seen once, and the ten largest hold more than 8.5%. About this clonotype itself: Its antigen is unidentified.

Source material: memory T cells sorted from blood. This receptor was obtained from a man aged 50-60 years in good health.

In nucleotides, the CDR3 is TGTGCCAGCAGTTCACCGGGACCGAGAGCTGGCTACACCTTC. This translates into CASSSPGPRAGYTF. This rearrangement joins TRBV12-3 or TRBV12-4 to TRBJ1-2; TRBD1 is a possible D gene (5 bases). V was trimmed by 4 bases and J by 7 bases, leaving 16 bases between them. This CDR3 spans 14 amino acids.